A selection of T cell receptor beta chains follows, all from one sample in a study of T cells in Graves' hyperthyroidism and ophthalmopathy. TCRdb recomputed calls from the multiplex PCR reads with MiXCR, one row per CDR3 protein. The sample has 600,000 or so distinct CDR3 sequences, 16% seen once; the top ten hold less than 4.5%. Sequenced: blood. The source is a woman in her thirties with Graves' hyperthyroidism. The CDR3 runs from the conserved cysteine through the conserved F or W. A D gene is named only where the DNA matches it firmly. Clone size appears in some rows only: once, few, many, or a class for an expanded clone.

clone size,V gene,D gene,J gene,CDR3 protein,CDR3 DNA
many,TRBV2,TRBD1,TRBJ1-6,CASSGRGLYNSPLHF,TGTGCCAGCAGTGGCAGGGGGCTCTATAATTCACCCCTCCACTTT
NA,TRBV6-5,TRBD1,TRBJ1-5,CASSYSLGTGLANQPQRF,TGTGCCAGCAGTTATTCCCTAGGGACAGGGCTCGCGAATCAGCCCCAGCGTTTT
few,TRBV9,TRBD2,TRBJ2-5,CASSATSGRAGETQYF,TGTGCCAGCAGCGCTACTAGCGGGAGGGCCGGGGAGACCCAGTACTTC
many,TRBV6-1,NA,TRBJ2-1,CASGSTRAVGNEQFF,TGTGCCAGCGGATCCACCAGGGCTGTAGGTAATGAGCAGTTCTTC
many,TRBV20-1,NA,TRBJ2-7,CSAEDTSYEQYF,TGCAGTGCTGAGGACACCTCCTACGAGCAGTACTTC
few,TRBV7-9,NA,TRBJ2-1,CASSPESRGNEQFF,TGTGCCAGCAGCCCAGAGAGTAGGGGGAATGAGCAGTTCTTC
many,TRBV27,TRBD1,TRBJ1-1,CASTTMTGSEAFF,TGTGCCAGCACTACAATGACAGGGAGTGAAGCTTTCTTT
many,TRBV20-1,NA,TRBJ1-2,CGQSNYGYTF,TGCGGACAGAGTAACTATGGCTACACCTTC
many,TRBV28,NA,TRBJ1-1,CASSFSPWDTEAFF,TGTGCCAGCAGTTTTTCTCCGTGGGACACTGAAGCTTTCTTT
many,TRBV20-1,TRBD2,TRBJ2-1,CSARGLIAASGVNEQFF,TGCAGTGCTAGAGGCCTGATCGCCGCTAGCGGGGTCAATGAGCAGTTCTTC
many,TRBV11-2,NA,TRBJ1-1,CASSLGTGSYTEAFF,TGTGCCAGCAGCTTAGGCACGGGTAGCTACACTGAAGCTTTCTTT
many,TRBV20-1,TRBD2,TRBJ2-1,CSAPHPSGRRAGEQFF,TGCAGTGCTCCCCATCCTAGCGGGAGGAGGGCGGGTGAGCAGTTCTTC
few,TRBV5-4,NA,TRBJ2-5,CASSLGAGNRETQYF,TGTGCCAGCAGCTTGGGGGCAGGGAATCGAGAGACCCAGTACTTC
NA,TRBV4-3,NA,TRBJ2-7,CASSQGRDVTYEQYF,TGCGCCAGCAGCCAAGGCCGGGACGTTACCTACGAGCAGTACTTC
NA,TRBV28,NA,TRBJ1-1,CASTMLTGPEAFF,TGTGCCAGCACAATGCTCACCGGCCCTGAAGCTTTCTTT
few,TRBV3-2,NA,TRBJ2-7,CASSWTRDGEYRDTEQYF,TGTGCCAGCAGCTGGACTCGGGACGGAGAATATCGGGATACCGAGCAGTACTTC
many,TRBV20-1,NA,TRBJ2-3,CSASWITTDTQYF,TGCAGTGCTAGTTGGATTACCACAGATACGCAGTATTTT
few,TRBV6-2/TRBV6-3,TRBD1,TRBJ1-5,CASSYITGGRPQHF,TGTGCCAGCAGTTACATTACAGGGGGTCGACCCCAGCATTTT
NA,TRBV30,TRBD1,TRBJ2-7,CAWSIGTDLSYEQYF,TGTGCCTGGAGTATTGGGACAGACCTCTCCTACGAGCAGTACTTC
few,TRBV12-3/TRBV12-4,NA,TRBJ2-4,CASSLEGAKNIQYF,TGTGCCAGCAGTTTAGAAGGAGCCAAAAACATTCAGTACTTC
NA,TRBV29-1,TRBD1,TRBJ1-2,CSVAGTGWVYGYTF,TGCAGCGTCGCGGGGACAGGGTGGGTCTATGGCTACACCTTC
few,TRBV24-1,NA,TRBJ2-7,CATSDSGTPSSYEQYF,TGTGCCACCAGTGATTCCGGGACACCGAGCTCCTACGAGCAGTACTTC
NA,TRBV29-1,TRBD2,TRBJ2-1,CSVVGRLYNEQFF,TGCAGCGTTGTCGGGAGGCTCTACAATGAGCAGTTCTTC
many,TRBV7-2,NA,TRBJ1-1,CASSLALGLRGRDTEAFF,TGTGCCAGCAGCTTAGCCCTGGGATTACGAGGTCGTGACACTGAAGCTTTCTTT
NA,TRBV5-4,NA,TRBJ2-3,CASSPDVTDTQYF,TGTGCCAGCAGCCCGGACGTCACAGATACGCAGTATTTT
NA,TRBV3-1,NA,TRBJ1-1,CASSQIGRGTEAFF,TGTGCCAGCAGCCAAATCGGCCGGGGCACTGAAGCTTTCTTT
NA,TRBV28,NA,TRBJ2-1,CASSPGGERARDNEQFF,TGTGCCAGCAGCCCCGGGGGAGAGCGGGCGCGGGACAATGAGCAGTTCTTC
many,TRBV2,TRBD2,TRBJ2-5,CASSGIAGGGETQYF,TGTGCCAGCAGTGGCATAGCGGGAGGGGGAGAGACCCAGTACTTC
many,TRBV6-2/TRBV6-3,TRBD1,TRBJ2-1,CASRGTGGNEQFF,TGTGCCAGCAGGGGGACAGGGGGTAATGAGCAGTTCTTC
few,TRBV5-1,TRBD1,TRBJ2-7,CASSLDRGLDEQYF,TGCGCCAGCAGCTTGGACAGGGGGCTAGACGAGCAGTACTTC
NA,TRBV15,NA,TRBJ1-5,CATSRDPPQPQHF,TGTGCCACCAGCAGAGATCCTCCGCAGCCCCAGCATTTT
NA,TRBV20-1,TRBD2,TRBJ2-1,CSARDRLAGGYNEQFF,TGCAGTGCTAGAGATCGACTAGCGGGAGGCTACAATGAGCAGTTCTTC
NA,TRBV7-6,TRBD2,TRBJ2-1,CAGSFGGRGEQFF,TGTGCCGGCAGCTTCGGCGGGAGGGGTGAGCAGTTCTTC
many,TRBV2,NA,TRBJ1-4,CASSEYKAEKLFF,TGTGCCAGCAGTGAGTACAAGGCTGAAAAACTGTTTTTT
few,TRBV5-1,NA,TRBJ1-3,CASSFHSLNSGNTIYF,TGCGCCAGCAGCTTCCACAGCCTTAACTCTGGAAACACCATATATTTT
NA,TRBV4-1,TRBD1,TRBJ1-2,CASSQDQIQGGSYTF,TGCGCCAGCAGCCAAGATCAGATACAGGGGGGTAGCTACACCTTC
many,TRBV2,NA,TRBJ2-7,CASSEEGFEQYF,TGTGCCAGCAGTGAAGAAGGGTTCGAGCAGTACTTC